A single sample is the source of the 12 T cell receptor beta chains below, sequenced in a study of blood T cell repertoires in COVID-19. Assay: immunoSEQ multiplex PCR; the TCRdb copy retains only in-frame clones and omits some. The table records about 240,000 clones, approximately 86% of them present only once. Sequencing was carried out using peripheral blood. These receptors were taken from a man aged 60 to 75 who had recovered from COVID-19.

V usage is TRBV5-4 and J usage is TRBJ2-7; TRBD1 matches at 9 bases. The trim removed 5 bases at V and 4 bases at J, leaving 7 bases unmatched. The CDR3 totals 14 residues. Germline V gives CDR1 SGHNT, CDR2 YYREEE (reference sequence). CDR3 region: CASSPGQGSYEQYF. Here the CDR3 DNA reads TGTGCCAGCAGTCCAGGACAGGGGTCATACGAGCAGTACTTC.

The V call is TRBV18, the J call TRBJ1-6; TRBD1 is a possible D gene (6 bases). Germline values: CDR1 KGHSH, CDR2 LQKENI. V lost 3 bases and J 1 base, leaving 10 bases between the germline ends. The CDR3 has 16 amino acids. The CDR3 nucleotides are TGTGCCAGCTCACCCACAGACAGGTCCTATAATTCACCCCTCCACTTT. Protein product: CASSPTDRSYNSPLHF.

The V call is TRBV5-8, the J call TRBJ1-1; D remains ambiguous. This CDR3 is 12 amino acids long. The V end was cut by 5 bases, the J end by 4 bases, with 9 bases between. Germline lookup yields CDR1 SGHTS and CDR2 YDEGEE. The CDR3 spells CASSRRVTEAFF. CDR3 in DNA: TGTGCCAGCAGTAGGAGAGTCACTGAAGCTTTCTTT. Filled out from reference TRBV5-8 and TRBJ1-1, the complete variable domain reads EAGVTQSPTHLIKTRGQQATLRCSPISGHTSVYWYQQALGLGLQFLLWYDEGEERNRGNFPPRFSGRQFPNYSSELNVNALELEDSALYLCASSRRVTEAFFGQGTRLTVV.

This chain uses TRBV5-7 with TRBJ2-7; D is unresolved. TRBV5-7 is reported as an ORF; its role is uncertain. V was pared by 2 bases and J by 2 bases, with 8 bases between. CDR3 length: 13 residues. CDR3 sequence (DNA): TGTGCCAGCAGCTTAGCGCCAGCCTACGAGCAGTACGTC. Translated, it gives CASSLAPAYEQYV.

J is TRBJ2-7 and V is TRBV4-1; 9 bases line up with TRBD1. Germline V gene data show CDR1 as MGHRA and CDR2 as YSYEKL. CDR3 length equals 15 residues. J lost 3 bases, V lost 1 base, and 4 bases had no gene match. DNA for the CDR3: TGCGCCAGCAGCCAAGGAGGGACAGGGTACTACGAGCAGTACTTC. This encodes CASSQGGTGYYEQYF.

V usage is TRBV3-1 (or the pseudogene TRBV3-2) and J usage is TRBJ1-1, with a tentative D call TRBD1 (5 bases). CDR1 is LGHDT and CDR2 is YNNKEL in the germline V gene (reference sequence). CDR3 length equals 16 residues. The V end was cut by 1 base, the J end by 0 bases, with 12 bases between. Here the CDR3 reads CASSQGVARVNTEAFF. Written as DNA, the CDR3 is TGTGCCAGCAGCCAAGGAGTCGCCAGGGTGAACACTGAAGCTTTCTTT.

On this clone itself: The sample contains more than one DNA sequence encoding this CDR3. Here the CDR3 DNA reads TGCGCCAGCAGCTCAACCGGGACCTACGAGCAGTACTTC. Its translation is CASSSTGTYEQYF. The V gene is TRBV5-1, the J gene TRBJ2-7, with D tentatively TRBD2 (5 bases). The germline V gene encodes CDR1 SGHRS and CDR2 YFSETQ. The CDR3 covers 13 residues. The V end lost 3 bases, the J end lost 2 bases, and 9 bases lay between the germline ends. Based on the CDR3 plus reference TRBV5-1 and TRBJ2-7, the full variable domain is KAGVTQTPRYLIKTRGQQVTLSCSPISGHRSVSWYQQTPGQGLQFLFEYFSETQRNKGNFPGRFSGRQFSNSRSEMNVSTLELGDSALYLCASSSTGTYEQYFGPGTRLTVT.

The chain couples TRBV18 to TRBJ2-1; D unclear. V shed 3 bases and J shed 5 bases, with 5 bases lying between them. This CDR3 region has 12 residues. Germline loops: CDR1 KGHSH, CDR2 LQKENI. CDR3 in DNA: TGTGCCAGCTCACCCAATGACAATGAGCAGTTCTTC. Translation gives CASSPNDNEQFF.

The J gene is TRBJ1-1, the V gene TRBV11-3; D is possibly TRBD1 (5 bases). CDR3 length equals 16 residues. V lost 2 bases and J 0 bases, leaving 13 bases between the germline ends. Germline V gene sequence: CDR1 SGHNT, CDR2 YENEEA. CDR3 in amino acids: CASSLRGSTMNTEAFF. CDR3 DNA: TGTGCCAGCAGCTTAAGGGGCAGTACTATGAACACTGAAGCTTTCTTT.

V is TRBV6-5 and J is TRBJ2-7; a weak D match, TRBD2 (5 bases). The CDR3 extends over 14 amino acids. Trimming took off 8 bases at V and 2 bases at J, with 16 bases between the two ends. CDR1 is MNHEY, CDR2 SVGAGI, per germline. The CDR3 DNA reads as TGTGCCAGCGTCGCGGACTTCCGAGCCTACGAGCAGTACGTC. This encodes CASVADFRAYEQYV.

Note on this clone: With a much larger clone just one base away, this may be a read error. V usage is TRBV6-5 and J usage is TRBJ2-2; 8 bases match TRBD1. This CDR3 spans 14 amino acids. CDR1 and CDR2 (germline): MNHEY, SVGAGI. J gave up 4 bases and V 6 bases, and 4 bases lay outside the gene matches. The CDR3 here is CASRRTGSTGELFF. The CDR3 DNA sequence: TGTGCCAGCAGGAGGACAGGGAGCACCGGGGAGCTGTTTTTT.

This sequence joins TRBV10-3 and TRBJ2-1; 9 nucleotides match TRBD2. V dropped 6 bases and J dropped 9; count of bases not matched to a gene: 9. Germline V CDR1 and CDR2: ENHRY, SYGVKD. The CDR3 runs 14 residues. The CDR3 nucleotides read TGTGCCATCAGCCGCGGGGGGGACCTTACTGAGCAGTTCTTC. This codes for CAISRGGDLTEQFF.